This paragraph covers one T cell receptor beta chain sequence. Its antigen is not identified. These data belong to a study of OX40 agonist ivuxolimab in advanced cancers. Study in general: Dose-escalation patients were diagnosed with hepatocellular carcinoma, melanoma, renal cell cancer or head and neck cancer. Study conclusions and caveats: Antigen targets of the expanded peripheral T cells went undetermined.

Trimming removed 0 bases from V and 0 bases from J, with 10 bases in between. CDR1 SGHRS and CDR2 YFSETQ come from the germline V gene. The CDR3 is made up of 16 amino acids. Sequencing used immunoSEQ multiplex PCR; TCRdb keeps in-frame clones, though not all of them. Of almost 70,000 clones listed, roughly 90% were seen once; the top ten hold roughly 8.2%. The TCR sequence derives from an adult with an advanced solid tumor such as melanoma, head and neck, liver or kidney cancer. This specimen consisted of CD4+ or CD8+ T cells sorted from blood, obtained in a trial of the OX40 agonist ivuxolimab. The genes are TRBV5-1 and TRBJ2-1, with D perhaps TRBD1 or TRBD2 (5 bases each). The CDR3 DNA follows: TGCGCCAGCAGCTTGGCCGAGGGGAGCTCCTACAATGAGCAGTTCTTC. Encoded protein: CASSLAEGSSYNEQFF.